This record concerns one T cell receptor (beta chain) sequence. Other DNA sequences in this specimen translate into the identical CDR3. These data are taken from a study of cytomegalovirus exposure and HLA in healthy donors. PCR amplification relied on 60 Vbeta primers (plus 13 Jbeta primers). The table came from immunoSEQ multiplex PCR; TCRdb's copy has only in-frame clones and leaves some out. The top ten hold approximately 30% of the sample, which has 100,000 to 150,000 clones, about 75% seen once. CDR1 is SEHNR and CDR2 is FQNEAQ in the germline V gene (reference sequence). Trimming took off 1 base at V and 3 bases at J, with 9 bases between the two ends. The CDR3 length is 15 residues.

Source material: PBMCs. This sequence joins TRBV7-9 and TRBJ1-4; the D gene is possibly TRBD1 (5 bases). The receptor was isolated from a man aged 55 to 70 in good health and CMV-seropositive. CDR3 protein: CASSLGGGSNEKLFF. Here the CDR3 DNA reads TGTGCCAGCAGCTTAGGTGGGGGGTCTAATGAAAAACTGTTTTTT.